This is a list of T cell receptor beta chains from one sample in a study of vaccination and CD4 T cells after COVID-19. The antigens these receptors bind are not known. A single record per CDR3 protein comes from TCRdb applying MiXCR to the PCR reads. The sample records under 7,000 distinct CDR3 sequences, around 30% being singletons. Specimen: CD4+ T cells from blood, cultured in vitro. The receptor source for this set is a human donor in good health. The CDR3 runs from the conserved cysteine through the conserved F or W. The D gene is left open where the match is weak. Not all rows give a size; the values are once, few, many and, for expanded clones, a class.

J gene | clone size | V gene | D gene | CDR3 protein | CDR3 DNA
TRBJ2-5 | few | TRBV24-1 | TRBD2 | CATSVRSGRIGETQYF | TGTGCCACCAGTGTAAGGAGCGGGAGAATCGGAGAGACCCAGTACTTC
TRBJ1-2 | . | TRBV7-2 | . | CASSLVSSAGGGGGYTF | TGTGCCAGCAGCTTAGTGAGCTCGGCAGGAGGGGGGGGCGGCTACACCTTC
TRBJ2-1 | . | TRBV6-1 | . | CASTPPGYNEQFF | TGTGCCAGCACGCCCCCCGGATACAATGAGCAGTTCTTC
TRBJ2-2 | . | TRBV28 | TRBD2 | CASTRRPGGRTGELFF | TGTGCCAGCACCAGAAGGCCGGGAGGACGCACCGGGGAGCTGTTTTTT
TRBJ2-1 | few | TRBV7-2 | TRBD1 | CASSLPGGTNVCEQFF | TGTGCCAGCAGCCTCCCAGGGGGCACCAATGTCTGTGAGCAGTTCTTC
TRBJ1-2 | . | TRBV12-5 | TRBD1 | CASGLETGGMSYGYTF | TGTGCTAGTGGTTTGGAAACAGGGGGTATGAGCTATGGCTACACCTTC
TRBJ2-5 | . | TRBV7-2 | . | CASSSYQETQYF | TGTGCCAGCAGCTCGTACCAAGAGACCCAGTACTTC
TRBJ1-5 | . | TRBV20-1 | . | CSARDRGRGVQNQPQHF | TGCAGTGCTAGAGATCGAGGGAGGGGGGTCCAAAATCAGCCCCAGCATTTT
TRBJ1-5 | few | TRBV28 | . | CASSLRDRRRAPHF | TGTGCCAGCAGTCTCCGGGACCGCCGGAGGGCCCCTCATTTT
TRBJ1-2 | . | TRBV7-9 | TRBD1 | CASSTATGGGYTF | TGTGCCAGCAGCACCGCGACAGGGGGAGGCTACACCTTC
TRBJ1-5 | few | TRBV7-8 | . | CASSSTTADSNQPQHF | TGTGCCAGCAGCTCAACGACAGCCGATAGCAATCAGCCCCAGCATTTT
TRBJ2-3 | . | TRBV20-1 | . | CSAGRGWGTDTQYF | TGCAGTGCTGGACGTGGTTGGGGCACAGATACGCAGTATTTT
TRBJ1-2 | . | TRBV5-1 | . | CASSLDGYGYTF | TGCGCCAGCAGCTTGGACGGGTATGGCTACACCTTC
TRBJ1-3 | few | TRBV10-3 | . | CAIRDSSGNTIYF | TGTGCCATCAGGGACAGCTCTGGAAACACCATATATTTT
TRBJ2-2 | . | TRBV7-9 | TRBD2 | CASSLGLAGGNGELFF | TGTGCCAGCAGCTTAGGACTAGCGGGAGGTAACGGGGAGCTGTTTTTT
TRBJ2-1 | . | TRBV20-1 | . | CSARVPASPYNEQFF | TGCAGTGCTAGAGTACCAGCAAGCCCCTACAATGAGCAGTTCTTC
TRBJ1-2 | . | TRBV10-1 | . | CASSESRKRRAYGYTF | TGCGCCAGCAGTGAGTCAAGAAAGAGGAGGGCCTATGGCTACACCTTC
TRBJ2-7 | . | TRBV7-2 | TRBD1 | CASSLGQGGYEQYF | TGTGCCAGCAGCTTAGGACAGGGGGGATACGAGCAGTACTTC
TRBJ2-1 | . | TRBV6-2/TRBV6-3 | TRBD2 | CASSKPTLTSRDNEQFF | TGTGCCAGCAGCAAACCAACCCTGACTAGCAGGGACAATGAGCAGTTCTTC
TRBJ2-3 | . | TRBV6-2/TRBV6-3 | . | CASSSPGDLTDTQYF | TGTGCCAGCAGTTCCCCCGGGGATCTGACAGATACGCAGTATTTT
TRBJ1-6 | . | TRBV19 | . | CASSRLESPLHF | TGTGCCAGTAGCCGGTTAGAGTCACCCCTCCACTTT
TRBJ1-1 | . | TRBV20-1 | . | CSARMRGGVTEAFF | TGCAGTGCTAGAATGAGAGGGGGAGTCACTGAAGCTTTCTTT
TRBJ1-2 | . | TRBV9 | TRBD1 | CASSVGSLFDRGYGYTF | TGTGCCAGCAGCGTAGGGTCGTTATTCGACAGGGGCTATGGCTACACCTTC
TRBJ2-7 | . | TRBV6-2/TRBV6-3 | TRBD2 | CASRKAGDLYEQYF | TGTGCCAGCAGAAAAGCGGGGGACCTCTACGAGCAGTACTTC
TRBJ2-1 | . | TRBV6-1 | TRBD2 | CASSPLVAGGNNEQFF | TGTGCCAGCAGTCCCTTGGTAGCGGGAGGGAACAATGAGCAGTTCTTC
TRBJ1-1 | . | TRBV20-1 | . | CSALSPGDEAFF | TGCAGTGCTCTTTCTCCCGGGGATGAAGCTTTCTTT
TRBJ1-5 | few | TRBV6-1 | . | CASSPWVISNQPQHF | TGTGCCAGCAGTCCCTGGGTGATTAGCAATCAGCCCCAGCATTTT
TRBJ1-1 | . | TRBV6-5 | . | CASIYQTETEAFF | TGTGCCAGCATTTATCAGACGGAGACTGAAGCTTTCTTT
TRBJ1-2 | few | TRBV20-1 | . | CSARDRILGGGDGYTF | TGCAGTGCTAGAGATCGGATCTTGGGCGGAGGCGATGGCTACACCTTC
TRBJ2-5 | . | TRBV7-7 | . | CASSSGGRMQETQYF | TGTGCTAGCAGCTCCGGGGGCCGAATGCAAGAGACCCAGTACTTC
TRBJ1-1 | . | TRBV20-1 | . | CSASQGSLNTEAFF | TGCAGTGCTAGTCAGGGCTCACTGAACACTGAAGCTTTCTTT
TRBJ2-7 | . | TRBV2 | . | CASNGDRTSYEQYF | TGTGCCAGCAATGGTGACAGGACCTCCTACGAGCAGTACTTC
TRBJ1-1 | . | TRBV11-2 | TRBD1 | CASSSPDREPEAFF | TGTGCCAGCAGCTCACCCGACAGGGAACCTGAAGCTTTCTTT
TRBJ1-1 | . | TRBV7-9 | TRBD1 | CASSLAGQGEAFF | TGTGCCAGCAGCCTCGCCGGACAGGGCGAAGCTTTCTTT
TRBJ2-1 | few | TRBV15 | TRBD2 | CATSRGVAGGPSEQFF | TGTGCCACCAGCAGAGGTGTTGCGGGAGGGCCTAGTGAGCAGTTCTTC
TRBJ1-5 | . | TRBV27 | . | CASSSRDQPQHF | TGTGCCAGCAGTTCCCGGGATCAGCCCCAGCATTTT
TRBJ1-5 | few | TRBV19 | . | CASSMGQGSNQPQHF | TGTGCCAGTAGTATGGGGCAGGGGAGCAATCAGCCCCAGCATTTT
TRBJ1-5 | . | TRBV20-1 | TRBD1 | CSAEKGQVNQPQHF | TGCAGTGCTGAGAAGGGACAGGTGAATCAGCCCCAGCATTTT
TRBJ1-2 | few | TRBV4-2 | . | CASSQDLTAGYTF | TGTGCCAGCAGCCAAGACTTGACAGCCGGCTACACCTTC
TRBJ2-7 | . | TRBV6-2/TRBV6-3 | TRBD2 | CASSTTSRNSYEQYF | TGTGCCAGCAGTACGACTAGCCGAAACTCCTACGAGCAGTACTTC
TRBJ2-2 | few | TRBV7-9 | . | CASSLGPGELFF | TGTGCCAGCAGCCTCGGACCCGGGGAGCTGTTTTTT
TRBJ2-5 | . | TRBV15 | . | CATSSSPRRAETQYF | TGTGCCACCAGCAGTTCCCCGCGGAGGGCAGAGACCCAGTACTTC